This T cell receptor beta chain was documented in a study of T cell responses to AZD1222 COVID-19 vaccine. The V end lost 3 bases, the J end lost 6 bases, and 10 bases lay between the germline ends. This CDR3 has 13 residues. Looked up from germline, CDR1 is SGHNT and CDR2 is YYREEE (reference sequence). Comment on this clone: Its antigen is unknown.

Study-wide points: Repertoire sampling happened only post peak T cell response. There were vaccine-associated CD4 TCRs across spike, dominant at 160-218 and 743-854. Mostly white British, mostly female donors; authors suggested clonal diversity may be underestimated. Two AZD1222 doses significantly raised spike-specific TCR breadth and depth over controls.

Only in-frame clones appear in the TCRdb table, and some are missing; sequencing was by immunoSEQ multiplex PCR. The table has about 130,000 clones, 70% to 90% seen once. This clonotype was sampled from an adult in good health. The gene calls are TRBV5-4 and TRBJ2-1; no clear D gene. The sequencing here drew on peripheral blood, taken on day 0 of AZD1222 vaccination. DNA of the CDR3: TGTGCCAGCAGCTCGTCGTACTCCAATGAGCAGTTCTTC. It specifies CASSSSYSNEQFF.